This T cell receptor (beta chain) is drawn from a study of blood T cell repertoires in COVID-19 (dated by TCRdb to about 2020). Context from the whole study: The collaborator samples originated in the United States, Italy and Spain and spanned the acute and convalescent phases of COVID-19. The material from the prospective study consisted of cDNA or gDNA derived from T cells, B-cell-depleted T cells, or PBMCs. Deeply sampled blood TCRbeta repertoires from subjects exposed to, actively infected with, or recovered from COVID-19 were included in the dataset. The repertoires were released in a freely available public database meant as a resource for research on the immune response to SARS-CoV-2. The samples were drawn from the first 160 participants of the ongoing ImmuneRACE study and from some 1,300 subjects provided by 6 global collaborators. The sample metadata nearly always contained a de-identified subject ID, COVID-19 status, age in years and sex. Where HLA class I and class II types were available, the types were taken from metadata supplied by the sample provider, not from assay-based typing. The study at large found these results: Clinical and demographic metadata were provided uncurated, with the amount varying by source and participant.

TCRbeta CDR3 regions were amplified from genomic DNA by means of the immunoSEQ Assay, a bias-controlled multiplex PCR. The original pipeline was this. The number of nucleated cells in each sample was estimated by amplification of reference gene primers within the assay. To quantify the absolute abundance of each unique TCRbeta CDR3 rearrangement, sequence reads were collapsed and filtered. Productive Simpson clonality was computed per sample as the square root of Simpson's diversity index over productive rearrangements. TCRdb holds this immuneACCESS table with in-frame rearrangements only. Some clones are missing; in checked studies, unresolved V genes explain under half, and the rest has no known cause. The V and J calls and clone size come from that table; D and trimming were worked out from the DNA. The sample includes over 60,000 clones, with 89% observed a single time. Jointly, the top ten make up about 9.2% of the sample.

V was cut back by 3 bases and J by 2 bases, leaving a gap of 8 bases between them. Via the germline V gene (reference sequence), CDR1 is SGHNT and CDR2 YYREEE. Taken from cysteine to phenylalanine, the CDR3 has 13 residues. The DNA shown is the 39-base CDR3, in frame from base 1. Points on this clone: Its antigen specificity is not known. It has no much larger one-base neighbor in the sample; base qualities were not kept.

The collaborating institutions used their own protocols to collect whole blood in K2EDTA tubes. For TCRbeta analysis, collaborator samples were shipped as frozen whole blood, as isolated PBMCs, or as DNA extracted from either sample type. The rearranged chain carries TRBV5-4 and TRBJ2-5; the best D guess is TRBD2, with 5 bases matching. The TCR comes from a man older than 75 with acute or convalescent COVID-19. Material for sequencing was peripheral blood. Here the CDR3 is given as CASSSGVQETQYF. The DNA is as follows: TGTGCCAGCAGCTCCGGGGTTCAAGAGACCCAGTACTTC.